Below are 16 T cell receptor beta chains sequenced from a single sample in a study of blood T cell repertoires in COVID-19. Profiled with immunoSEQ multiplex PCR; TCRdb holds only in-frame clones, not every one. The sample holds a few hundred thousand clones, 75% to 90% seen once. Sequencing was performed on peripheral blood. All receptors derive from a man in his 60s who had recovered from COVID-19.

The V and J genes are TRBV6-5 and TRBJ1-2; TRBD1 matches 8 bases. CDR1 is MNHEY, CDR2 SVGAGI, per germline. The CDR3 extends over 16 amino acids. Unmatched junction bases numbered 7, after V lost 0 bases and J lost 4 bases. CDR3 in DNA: TGTGCCAGCAGTTACTCTATGGCAGGGGGCACCTATGGCTACACCTTC. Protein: CASSYSMAGGTYGYTF.

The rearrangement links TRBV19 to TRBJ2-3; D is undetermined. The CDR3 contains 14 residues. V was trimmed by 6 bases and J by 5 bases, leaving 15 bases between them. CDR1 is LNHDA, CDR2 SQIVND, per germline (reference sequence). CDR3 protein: CASSETGLLDTQYF. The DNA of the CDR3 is TGTGCCAGTAGCGAGACTGGGTTGTTAGATACGCAGTATTTT.

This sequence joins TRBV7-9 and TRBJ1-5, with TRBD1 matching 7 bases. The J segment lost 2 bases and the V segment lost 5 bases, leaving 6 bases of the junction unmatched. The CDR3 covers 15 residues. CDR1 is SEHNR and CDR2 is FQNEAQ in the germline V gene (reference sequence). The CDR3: CASSSTGDGNQPQHF. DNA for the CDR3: TGTGCCAGCAGCAGCACAGGGGACGGCAATCAGCCCCAGCATTTT.

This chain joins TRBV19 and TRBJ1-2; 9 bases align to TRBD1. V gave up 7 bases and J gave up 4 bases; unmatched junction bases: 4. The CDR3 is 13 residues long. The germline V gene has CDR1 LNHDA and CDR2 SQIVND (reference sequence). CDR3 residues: CASNPTGGYGYTF. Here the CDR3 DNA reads TGTGCCAGTAATCCGACAGGGGGCTATGGCTACACCTTC.

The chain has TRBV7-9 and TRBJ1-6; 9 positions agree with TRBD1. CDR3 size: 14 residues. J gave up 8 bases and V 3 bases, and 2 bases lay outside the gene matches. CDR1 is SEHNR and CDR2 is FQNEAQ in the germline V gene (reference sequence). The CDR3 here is CASSLDRGYSPLHF. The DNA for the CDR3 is TGTGCCAGCAGCTTGGACAGGGGTTATTCACCCCTCCACTTT.

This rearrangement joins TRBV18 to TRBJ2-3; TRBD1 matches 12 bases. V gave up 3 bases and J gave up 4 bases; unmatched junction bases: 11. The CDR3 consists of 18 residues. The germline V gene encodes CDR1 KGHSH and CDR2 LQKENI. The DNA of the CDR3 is TGTGCCAGCTCACCCGGGACAGGGGGCCCTTTCGAATCAGATACGCAGTATTTT. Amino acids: CASSPGTGGPFESDTQYF.

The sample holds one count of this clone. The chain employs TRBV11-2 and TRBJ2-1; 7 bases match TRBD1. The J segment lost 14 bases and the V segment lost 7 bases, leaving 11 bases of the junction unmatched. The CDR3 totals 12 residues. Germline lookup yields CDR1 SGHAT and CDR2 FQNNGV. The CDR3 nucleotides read TGTGCCAGCACCCTAGGCGGGCAGGGGGAGTTCTTC. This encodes CASTLGGQGEFF.

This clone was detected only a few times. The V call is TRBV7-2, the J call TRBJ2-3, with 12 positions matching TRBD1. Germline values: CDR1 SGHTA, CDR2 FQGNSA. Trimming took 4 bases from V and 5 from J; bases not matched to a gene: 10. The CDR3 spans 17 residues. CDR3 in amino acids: CASSSQGTGGGGDTQYF. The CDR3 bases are TGTGCCAGCAGCTCCCAGGGGACAGGGGGCGGTGGAGATACGCAGTATTTT.

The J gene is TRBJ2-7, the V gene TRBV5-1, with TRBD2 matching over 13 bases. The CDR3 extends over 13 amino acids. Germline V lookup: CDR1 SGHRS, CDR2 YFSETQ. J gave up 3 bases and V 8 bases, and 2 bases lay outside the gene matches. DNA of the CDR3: TGCGCCAGTGGACTAGCGGGAGACTACGAGCAGTACTTC. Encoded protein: CASGLAGDYEQYF.

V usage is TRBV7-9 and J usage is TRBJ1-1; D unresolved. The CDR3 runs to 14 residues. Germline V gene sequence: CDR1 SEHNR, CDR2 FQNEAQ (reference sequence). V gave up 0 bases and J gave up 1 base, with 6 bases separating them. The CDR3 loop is CASSLALGNTEAFF. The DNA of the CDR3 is TGTGCCAGCAGCTTAGCGCTCGGGAACACTGAAGCTTTCTTT.

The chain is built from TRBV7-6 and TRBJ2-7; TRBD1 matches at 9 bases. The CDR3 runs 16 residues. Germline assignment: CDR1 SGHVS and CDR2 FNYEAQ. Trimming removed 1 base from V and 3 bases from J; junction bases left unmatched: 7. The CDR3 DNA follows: TGTGCCAGCAGCTTAGGTGAGACAGGGGGACACTACGAGCAGTACTTC. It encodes CASSLGETGGHYEQYF.

The DNA for the CDR3 is TGTGCCAGCAGCCAAAGGGGAGGGGGAGATAAGACCCAGTACTTC. Amino acids: CASSQRGGGDKTQYF. V usage is TRBV3-1 (or the pseudogene TRBV3-2) and J usage is TRBJ2-5; perhaps TRBD2 as D (7 bases). V dropped 2 bases and J dropped 6 bases, with 16 bases sitting between them. This CDR3 has 15 amino acids. Germline V gene data show CDR1 as LGHDT and CDR2 as YNNKEL (reference sequence).

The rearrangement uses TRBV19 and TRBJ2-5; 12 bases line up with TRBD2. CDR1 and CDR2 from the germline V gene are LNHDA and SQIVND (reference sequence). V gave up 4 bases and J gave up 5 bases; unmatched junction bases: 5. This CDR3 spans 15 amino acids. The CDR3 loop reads CASSTTSGGRETQYF. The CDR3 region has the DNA TGTGCCAGTAGTACGACTAGCGGGGGTAGGGAGACCCAGTACTTC.

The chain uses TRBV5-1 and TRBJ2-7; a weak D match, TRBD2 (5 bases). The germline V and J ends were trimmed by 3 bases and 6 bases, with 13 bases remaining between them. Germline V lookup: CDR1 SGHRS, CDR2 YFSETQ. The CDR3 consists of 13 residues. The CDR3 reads CASSSYTSPEQYF. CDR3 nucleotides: TGCGCCAGCAGCTCTTATACTAGTCCCGAGCAGTACTTC.

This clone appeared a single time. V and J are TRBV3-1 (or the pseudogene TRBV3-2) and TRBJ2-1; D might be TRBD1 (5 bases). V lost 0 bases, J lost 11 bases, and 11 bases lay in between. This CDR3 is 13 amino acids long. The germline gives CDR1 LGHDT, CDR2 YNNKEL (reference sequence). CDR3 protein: CASSQEYVGQQFF. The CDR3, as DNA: TGTGCCAGCAGCCAAGAATATGTGGGGCAGCAGTTCTTC.

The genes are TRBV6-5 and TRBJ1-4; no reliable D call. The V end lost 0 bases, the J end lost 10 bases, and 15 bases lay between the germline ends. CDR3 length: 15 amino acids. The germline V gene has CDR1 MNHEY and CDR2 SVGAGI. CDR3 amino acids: CASSYSRTNPGKLFF. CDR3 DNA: TGTGCCAGCAGTTACTCTCGCACTAATCCGGGAAAACTGTTTTTT.